One sample yielded the 16 T cell receptor beta chains listed below, sequenced in a study of blood T cell repertoires in COVID-19. TCRdb's copy holds only in-frame clones and misses some; the assay was immunoSEQ multiplex PCR. This sample has 140,000 or so clones; 88% occur once, and the top ten carry about 10%. The sequenced material came from peripheral blood. The source is a man aged 55-75 years with active or convalescent COVID-19.

The genes are TRBV29-1 and TRBJ2-2, with unresolved D. The CDR3 sequence is 12 residues long. Trimming shortened V by 6 bases and J by 8 bases, and 13 bases separated the two germline ends. CDR1 SQVTM and CDR2 ANQGSEA come from the germline V gene. The CDR3 bases are TGCAGCGTCTGGCGGTCCACAGGGGAGCTGTTTTTT. Translated: CSVWRSTGELFF.

The V gene is TRBV19, the J gene TRBJ1-2; no clear D gene. V was cut by 9 bases and J by 6 bases, with 17 bases left in between. Germline CDR1 is LNHDA and CDR2 is SQIVND (reference sequence). The CDR3 covers 13 residues. DNA for the CDR3: TGTGCCAGCTCCCCTCGGGGATTTGATGGCTACACCTTC. It yields the protein CASSPRGFDGYTF.

This sequence joins TRBV7-2 and TRBJ2-5; D is perhaps TRBD2 (6 bases). V was shortened by 5 bases and J by 5 bases, with 12 bases between the two germline ends. The CDR3 runs to 13 residues. Germline V gene data show CDR1 as SGHTA and CDR2 as FQGNSA. The CDR3 bases are TGTGCCAGCAGCCCGGGACTTTGGGAGACCCAGTACTTC. Amino acids: CASSPGLWETQYF.

This chain links TRBV20-1 with TRBJ2-1; 7 bases line up with TRBD1. This CDR3 has 15 residues. CDR1 DFQATT and CDR2 SNEGSKA come from the germline V gene (reference sequence). J gave up 2 bases and V 3 bases, and 7 bases lay outside the gene matches. CDR3 nucleotide sequence: TGCAGTGCTAGTAAGGGGGCTCCCCCCTACAATGAGCAGTTCTTC. It codes for CSASKGAPPYNEQFF.

The gene calls are TRBV7-2 and TRBJ2-7; 8 bases agree with TRBD2. CDR1 SGHTA and CDR2 FQGNSA come from the germline V gene. V dropped 4 bases and J dropped 1; count of bases not matched to a gene: 6. The CDR3 loop spans 15 amino acids. CDR3 in amino acids: CASSSSGSGSYEQYF. The DNA of the CDR3 is TGTGCCAGCAGCTCAAGCGGGAGCGGGTCCTACGAGCAGTACTTC.

This chain joins TRBV5-1 and TRBJ2-1; 7 nucleotides agree with TRBD1. Germline-derived CDR1 and CDR2 are SGHRS and YFSETQ. This CDR3 has 15 amino acids. V shed 2 bases and J 8 bases; nucleotides not matched to a gene: 10. The CDR3 DNA follows: TGCGCCAGCAGCTTTCGACAGGGCGGGCTTGATGAGCAGTTCTTC. It encodes CASSFRQGGLDEQFF.

This sequence joins TRBV28 and TRBJ1-2; 11 bases are shared with TRBD1. The J segment lost 4 bases and the V segment lost 6 bases, leaving 13 bases of the junction unmatched. The CDR3 runs 17 residues. Germline assignment: CDR1 MDHEN and CDR2 SYDVKM. The CDR3: CASRPISGQGGSYGYTF. In DNA form, the CDR3 reads TGTGCCAGCAGACCGATTTCGGGACAGGGGGGGAGCTATGGCTACACCTTC.

This sequence joins TRBV28 and TRBJ1-2, with D perhaps matching TRBD1 (6 bases). Per the germline V gene, CDR1 is MDHEN and CDR2 is SYDVKM. Trimming cost V 5 bases and J 4 bases, with 14 bases left between them. There are 14 residues in the CDR3. CDR3 amino acids: CASSGGRGAYGYTF. CDR3 sequence (DNA): TGTGCCAGCAGTGGAGGGAGGGGGGCCTATGGCTACACCTTC.

The J gene is TRBJ2-1, the V gene TRBV7-3; no reliable D call. The CDR3 sequence is 16 residues long. V was clipped by 4 bases and J by 9 bases, with 22 bases between them. Germline-derived CDR1 and CDR2 are SGHTA and FQGTGA. The CDR3 loop is CASSSEPSNLAGEQFF. The CDR3 nucleotides read TGTGCCAGCAGCTCCGAACCGTCTAACCTGGCAGGTGAGCAGTTCTTC.

The rearrangement uses TRBV6-5 and TRBJ1-2; D is possibly TRBD1 (5 bases). Germline V gene sequence: CDR1 MNHEY, CDR2 SVGAGI. Trimming pared 6 bases from V and 8 bases from J, leaving 16 bases between. CDR3 length equals 13 residues. CDR3 sequence (DNA): TGTGCCAGCAGAGCGGGGACGGTTGAAGGCTACACCTTC. The encoded protein is CASRAGTVEGYTF.

The chain is built from TRBV9 and TRBJ2-3, with D tentatively TRBD2 (6 bases). Trimming pared 2 bases from V and 2 bases from J, leaving 9 bases between. CDR3 length equals 14 residues. Germline assignment: CDR1 SGDLS and CDR2 YYNGEE. As DNA, the CDR3 is TGTGCCAGCAGCGTCGGCGGGATCACAGATACGCAGTATTTT. Translated, it gives CASSVGGITDTQYF.

The CDR3 region has the DNA TGTGCCAGCAGCTTCCTCGTCGGGATGAACACTGAAGCTTTCTTT. It encodes CASSFLVGMNTEAFF. The gene calls are TRBV5-6 and TRBJ1-1, with D hard to call. V lost 2 bases to trimming and J lost 0 bases, with 11 bases between them. CDR1 SGHDT and CDR2 YYEEEE come from the germline V gene. This CDR3 has 15 residues.

This chain joins TRBV13 and TRBJ1-2; no reliable D call. This CDR3 region has 14 residues. The V gene's germline CDR1 is PRHDT and CDR2 FYEKMQ (reference sequence). The V end lost 3 bases, the J end lost 7 bases, and 15 bases lay between the germline ends. DNA of the CDR3: TGTGCCAGCAGCTTGGGCATCTTACGGCCTGGCTACACCTTC. This translates into CASSLGILRPGYTF.

This chain joins TRBV28 and TRBJ2-7, with TRBD2 identical over 12 bases. Unmatched junction bases numbered 11, after V lost 3 bases and J lost 5 bases. CDR3 length: 17 amino acids. CDR1 is MDHEN, CDR2 SYDVKM, per germline. In DNA form, the CDR3 reads TGTGCCAGCAGTTTGCGGACTAGCGGGAAATGGGTCCACGAGCAGTACTTC. It codes for CASSLRTSGKWVHEQYF. The whole variable domain, remainder taken from reference TRBV28 and TRBJ2-7, is DVKVTQSSRYLVKRTGEKVFLECVQDMDHENMFWYRQDPGLGLRLIYFSYDVKMKEKGDIPEGYSVSREKKERFSLILESASTNQTSMYLCASSLRTSGKWVHEQYFGPGTRLTVT.

This chain links TRBV25-1 with TRBJ2-6, with D possibly TRBD1 on 6 matching bases. CDR1 is MGHDK, CDR2 SYGVNS, per germline. This CDR3 has 16 amino acids. Trimming removed 4 bases at V and 0 bases at J, with 10 bases between. CDR3 in amino acids: CASSGTALSGANVLTF. CDR3 nucleotide sequence: TGTGCCAGCAGTGGGACAGCCCTCTCTGGGGCCAACGTCCTGACTTTC.

The chain uses TRBV7-2 and TRBJ2-3; 7 bases align to TRBD2. Trimming removed 4 bases from V and 6 bases from J; junction bases left unmatched: 10. The CDR3 runs to 15 residues. Looked up from germline, CDR1 is SGHTA and CDR2 is FQGNSA. This chain's CDR3 is CASSSRGRASDTQYF. CDR3 in DNA: TGTGCCAGCAGCTCACGGGGGAGGGCCTCTGATACGCAGTATTTT.